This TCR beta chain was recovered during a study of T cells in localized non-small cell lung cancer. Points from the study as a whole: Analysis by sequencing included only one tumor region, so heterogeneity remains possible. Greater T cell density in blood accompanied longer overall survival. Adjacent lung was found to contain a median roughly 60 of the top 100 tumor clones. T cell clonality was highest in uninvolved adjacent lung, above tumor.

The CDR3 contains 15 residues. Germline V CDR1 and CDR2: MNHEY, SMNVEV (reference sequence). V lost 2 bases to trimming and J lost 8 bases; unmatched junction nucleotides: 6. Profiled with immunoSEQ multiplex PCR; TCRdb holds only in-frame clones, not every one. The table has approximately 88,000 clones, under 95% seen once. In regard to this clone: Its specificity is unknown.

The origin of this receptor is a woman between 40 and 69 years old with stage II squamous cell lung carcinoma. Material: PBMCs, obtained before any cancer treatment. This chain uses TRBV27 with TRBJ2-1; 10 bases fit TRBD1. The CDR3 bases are TGTGCCAGCAGTTTAAGGGGACAGGGGTTACATGAGCAGTTCTTC. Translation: CASSLRGQGLHEQFF.